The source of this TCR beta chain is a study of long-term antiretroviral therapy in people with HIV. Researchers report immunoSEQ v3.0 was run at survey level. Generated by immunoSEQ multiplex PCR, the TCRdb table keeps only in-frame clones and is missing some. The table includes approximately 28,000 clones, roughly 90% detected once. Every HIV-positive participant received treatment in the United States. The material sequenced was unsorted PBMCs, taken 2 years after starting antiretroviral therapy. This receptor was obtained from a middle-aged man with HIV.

The CDR3 loop is CASSPFRGSSGNTIYF. The CDR3 coding sequence is TGTGCCAGCAGTCCCTTCAGGGGAAGCTCTGGAAACACCATATATTTT. The chain employs TRBV28 and TRBJ1-3; the D gene is possibly TRBD1 (6 bases). Per the germline V gene, CDR1 is MDHEN and CDR2 is SYDVKM. The CDR3 contains 16 residues. V was pared by 5 bases and J by 0 bases, with 14 bases between.